This passage covers 10 T cell receptor beta chains from one sample sequenced in a study of beta chain features in type 1 diabetes. Since all of the isolated RNA was reverse transcribed, expressed TCRB transcripts were what got sequenced. The assay was immunoSEQ multiplex PCR, and TCRdb's table has in-frame clones only and misses some. The repertoire includes 350,000 to 450,000 clones, approximately 13% of them detected once, and approximately 0.038% sits in the top ten. The sequenced sample was naive CD4+ T cells from blood. These receptors came from a man aged 30-40 years in good health.

This chain links TRBV7-2 with TRBJ2-1; a possible D gene is TRBD1 (6 bases). This CDR3 is 15 amino acids long. The ends were cut back, 8 bases at V and 10 bases at J, with 24 bases in the middle. Germline CDR1 is SGHTA and CDR2 is FQGNSA. The DNA of the CDR3 is TGTGCCAGCGGTAGTGTGGGGGCGGATTTGGTAGAGCAGTTCTTC. It specifies CASGSVGADLVEQFF.

The chain links TRBV2 to TRBJ1-1; D perhaps matches TRBD1 (5 bases). The germline gives CDR1 SNHLY, CDR2 FYNNEI. The CDR3 covers 14 residues. Trimming took off 8 bases at V and 12 bases at J, with 25 bases between the two ends. The CDR3 nucleotides read TGTGCCAGCGGCCGTGGCGGGAATTCCTACAGGTCTTTCTTT. Residues: CASGRGGNSYRSFF.

This clone was seen a few times. The V call is TRBV9, the J call TRBJ2-1; TRBD1 agrees at 9 bases. Trimming cost V 3 bases and J 6 bases; bases outside gene matches: 7. Germline V gives CDR1 SGDLS, CDR2 YYNGEE. The CDR3 totals 15 residues. Written as DNA, the CDR3 is TGTGCCAGCAGCGCCACGGGACAGGGTATCAATGAGCAGTTCTTC. Encoded protein: CASSATGQGINEQFF.

The CDR3 here is CASSRGLWENTQYF. As DNA, the CDR3 is TGTGCCAGCAGTCGGGGACTATGGGAAAATACGCAGTATTTT. This chain joins TRBV6-5 and TRBJ2-3, with 7 bases lining up with TRBD2. The CDR3 length is 14 residues. CDR1 is MNHEY, CDR2 SVGAGI, per germline. V dropped 5 bases and J dropped 7; count of bases not matched to a gene: 9.

The chain is built from TRBV7-9 and TRBJ1-2; D ambiguous. This CDR3 spans 14 amino acids. V shed 5 bases and J shed 2 bases, with 12 bases lying between them. Germline V CDR1 and CDR2: SEHNR, FQNEAQ (reference sequence). As DNA, the CDR3 is TGTGCCAGCAGCGCTGTGGCCAGAAACTATGGCTACACCTTC. Encoded protein: CASSAVARNYGYTF.

The CDR3 sequence is CASSQAGARNQPQHF. CDR3 sequence (DNA): TGTGCCAGCTCACAGGCGGGGGCAAGAAATCAGCCCCAGCATTTT. The chain is built from TRBV18 and TRBJ1-5, with D perhaps matching TRBD1 (6 bases). The V gene lost 4 bases and the J gene lost 4 bases, with 14 bases spanning the gap. This CDR3 is 15 amino acids long. Germline values: CDR1 KGHSH, CDR2 LQKENI. The variable domain in full, completed from reference TRBV18 and TRBJ1-5, reads NAGVMQNPRHLVRRRGQEARLRCSPMKGHSHVYWYRQLPEEGLKFMVYLQKENIIDESGMPKERFSAEFPKEGPSILRIQQVVRGDSAAYFCASSQAGARNQPQHFGDGTRLSIL.

In its sample, this clone was seen a few times. The chain links TRBV4-3 to TRBJ2-2; D is undetermined. With 0 bases removed from V and 5 bases from J, the gap between germline ends came to 7 bases. CDR1 and CDR2 from the germline V gene are LGHNA and YSLEER. CDR3 size: 14 residues. As DNA, the CDR3 is TGCGCCAGCAGCCAAGATAGGCAGACCGGGGAGCTGTTTTTT. Protein: CASSQDRQTGELFF.

This clone was recorded a few times. This chain joins TRBV7-2 and TRBJ1-5; the match to TRBD1 covers 7 bases. Germline V gene sequence: CDR1 SGHTA, CDR2 FQGNSA. Unmatched junction bases numbered 4, after V lost 1 base and J lost 4 bases. This CDR3 is 15 amino acids long. In DNA form, the CDR3 reads TGTGCCAGCAGCTTAGAGGGGGCGGCTAATCAGCCCCAGCATTTT. It specifies CASSLEGAANQPQHF.

V is TRBV7-8 and J is TRBJ2-7; D is unclear. V was cut by 0 bases and J by 5 bases, with 5 bases left in between. This CDR3 comprises 12 residues. Germline loops: CDR1 SGHVS, CDR2 FQNEAQ. The CDR3, as DNA: TGTGCCAGCAGCTTAGCACTAAACGAGCAGTACTTC. It codes for CASSLALNEQYF.

V is TRBV7-2 and J is TRBJ1-2, with D perhaps matching TRBD1 (6 bases). Germline V lookup: CDR1 SGHTA, CDR2 FQGNSA. With 5 bases removed from V and 8 bases from J, the gap between germline ends came to 18 bases. The CDR3 covers 14 residues. In DNA form, the CDR3 reads TGTGCCAGCAGCCCTTGGGGGGCTGAGCGAGGCTACACCTTC. Translated, it gives CASSPWGAERGYTF. Variable domain in full (rest from reference TRBV7-2 and TRBJ1-2): GAGVSQSPSNKVTEKGKDVELRCDPISGHTALYWYRQSLGQGLEFLIYFQGNSAPDKSGLPSDRFSAERTGGSVSTLTIQRTQQEDSAVYLCASSPWGAERGYTFGSGTRLTVV.